The clone carrying this T cell receptor beta chain was seen a handful of times. The data were taken from a study of T cells in Graves' hyperthyroidism and ophthalmopathy. Template material for amplifying TCR beta CDR3 regions consisted of RNA transcripts. RT-PCR in the first round (using the HTBI primer set) targeted the TCR CDR3. TCRdb analysed the multiplex PCR reads with MiXCR anew, one entry per CDR3 protein. This table has over 700,000 distinct CDR3 sequences, 38% appearing once. This CDR3 spans 14 amino acids. The V end lost 4 bases, the J end lost 2 bases, and 8 bases lay between the germline ends. The germline V gene encodes CDR1 SGHTA and CDR2 FQGNSA.

This receptor was taken from a man in his late teens or twenties with Graves' hyperthyroidism. V and J are TRBV7-2 and TRBJ2-2; D call uncertain. Sequencing was performed on blood. CDR3 loop: CASSYLPNTGELFF. CDR3 DNA sequence: TGTGCCAGCAGCTACCTACCAAACACCGGGGAGCTGTTTTTT.